Listed below are T cell receptor beta chains from one sample, sequenced in a study of CD8 T cells in Susac syndrome. MiXCR, run by TCRdb on the immunoSEQ multiplex PCR reads, gives a single entry per CDR3 protein. The sample shows around 140,000 distinct CDR3 sequences, over 75% of them seen only once. The sequenced sample consisted of CD8+ T cells from PBMCs. The source of these receptors is a human donor with multiple sclerosis. CDR3s include the opening cysteine and the closing phenylalanine or tryptophan. A D gene is named only where the DNA matches it firmly. Clone size appears in some rows only: once, few, many, or a class for an expanded clone.

d_call	clone_size	v_call	j_call	cdr3_nt	cdr3_aa
.	.	TRBV20-1	TRBJ1-4	TGCAGTGCTAGAAGGTCTGACCTGATGGAACTGTTTTTT	CSARRSDLMELFF
.	.	TRBV4-1	TRBJ1-4	TGCGCCAGCAGCCAAGATAGGGCAGGAGCTAATGAAAAACTGTTTTTT	CASSQDRAGANEKLFF
.	.	TRBV19	TRBJ1-1	TGTGCCAGCAGCCCCCTCAGCGGGTACACTGAAGCTTTCTTT	CASSPLSGYTEAFF
.	.	TRBV5-1	TRBJ2-1	TGCGCCAGCAGCTGGGAAGCTCATACTAACAATGAGCAGTTCTTC	CASSWEAHTNNEQFF
TRBD1	.	TRBV27	TRBJ2-6	TGTGCCAGCAGTCGGACAGGGGGGGCTGGGGCCAACGTCCTGACTTTC	CASSRTGGAGANVLTF
.	.	TRBV4-1	TRBJ2-2	TGCGCCAGCAGCCAAGGCCCTGGACGGGGCGCCGGGGAGCTGTTTTTT	CASSQGPGRGAGELFF
TRBD2	.	TRBV4-2	TRBJ2-1	TGTGCCAGCAGCCCACTAACTAGCGGGGGATCGGATGAGCAGTTCTTC	CASSPLTSGGSDEQFF
TRBD2	.	TRBV11-2	TRBJ2-7	TGTGCCAGCAGCTTATACCTAGCGGGTCCCGCCCTCTCCTACGAGCAGTACTTC	CASSLYLAGPALSYEQYF
TRBD2	.	TRBV4-1	TRBJ2-2	TGCGCCAGCAGCCAGACACCACTAGCGGGGGGTTACACCGGGGAGCTGTTTTTT	CASSQTPLAGGYTGELFF
.	.	TRBV7-8	TRBJ1-1	TGTGCCAGCAGCTTACTTAGCACCACTGAAGCTTTCTTT	CASSLLSTTEAFF
TRBD2	.	TRBV7-9	TRBJ2-1	TGTGCCAGCAGCGAACTAGCGGGAGCCACCGGTGAGCAGTTCTTC	CASSELAGATGEQFF
.	.	TRBV12-3/TRBV12-4	TRBJ2-3	TGTGCCAGCAGCGGCTGGGAGAACACAGATACGCAGTATTTT	CASSGWENTDTQYF
.	.	TRBV24-1	TRBJ2-1	TGTGCCACCAGTGATCCTATGAGGGGTGAGCAGTTCTTC	CATSDPMRGEQFF
TRBD2	.	TRBV7-9	TRBJ2-2	TGTGCCAGCGGACTAGCGGGGATCACCGGGGAGCTGTTTTTT	CASGLAGITGELFF
.	.	TRBV29-1	TRBJ2-2	TGCAGCGCTGCCGGGACGTCGAACAGCGGGGAGCTGTTTTTT	CSAAGTSNSGELFF
.	once	TRBV20-1	TRBJ1-2	TGCAGTATATACAGGGACAATGGCTACACCTTC	CSIYRDNGYTF
TRBD1	.	TRBV4-1	TRBJ2-7	TGCGCCAGCAGCCCCCTGACCGGACAGGTTAGAGAGCAGTACTTC	CASSPLTGQVREQYF
TRBD1	.	TRBV3-1	TRBJ2-1	TGTGCCCGCAGCCAAGACGGGGCGGGACAGGGGGGGAATGAGCAGTTCTTC	CARSQDGAGQGGNEQFF
.	.	TRBV19	TRBJ1-1	TGTGCCAGTAGTAGGAAATCCTGGACGGACACTGAAGCTTTCTTT	CASSRKSWTDTEAFF
TRBD2	.	TRBV19	TRBJ2-3	TGTGCCAGTAGTATCGTAGCGGGGGCAACAGATACGCAGTATTTT	CASSIVAGATDTQYF
TRBD1	once	TRBV14	TRBJ2-5	TGTGCCAGCAGCTCCAGGGGGAACCGCCAAGAGACCCAGTACTTC	CASSSRGNRQETQYF
.	few	TRBV4-3	TRBJ2-7	TGCGCCAGCAGCCAAGATAGGCACCAGTTCTCCTACGAGCAGTACTTC	CASSQDRHQFSYEQYF